This T cell receptor (beta chain) appears in the sequencing data of a study of monozygotic twins with inflammatory bowel disease (dated by TCRdb to about 2019). For context, the study as a whole: The full study comprised some 30 monozygotic twin pairs: nine German pairs (four IBD-concordant, five IBD-discordant) and 19 IBD-discordant Danish pairs. Disease-associated traits were sought mainly through comparisons between IBD patients and their genetically identical healthy co-twins within discordant pairs. Each individual had, on average, about 151 000 unique TCRalpha sequences and 181 000 unique TCRbeta sequences available for analysis. Here is what the overall study found, with its caveats: No single strong signal or clonotype linked to IBD turned up in the results, so the idea that one exists was not supported. Fewer clonotypes were shared with other individuals by IBD patients than by healthy twins, most markedly in patients showing signs of disease activity. Different T cell subtypes could not be distinguished in the analysis. Because patients received different immunosuppressive treatments, the repertoires may have picked up extra background noise and variability between individuals. Concordant and discordant twins showed no difference in repertoire similarity, possibly because of limited statistical power. TCRbeta repertoire diversity, by inverse Simpson index, was decreased in IBD patients compared with their healthy co-twins.

Library method: 5' RACE. Preparation of each TCR library used approximately 3,500 ng of total RNA. For each sample, cDNA synthesis was carried out in eight separate reactions using SMARTScribe reverse transcriptase. During cDNA synthesis, unique molecular identifiers containing a 6-nucleotide sample barcode were introduced by template switching. TCRalpha and TCRbeta cDNA was amplified by two nested PCRs of 16 and 9 cycles, with bead purification after each PCR. Before amplification, the cDNA was treated with uracil DNA-glycosylase and purified using the QIAquick PCR purification kit. The second PCR added Illumina TruSeq-compatible adapters along with sample-specific barcodes. Library quality and concentration were checked on TapeStation and Qubit, and libraries were pooled at around 4.9 ng each. The pooled libraries were sequenced with 2 x 100 bp reads and custom sequencing primers on an Illumina HiSeq2500 single-index Rapid Run. In the authors' own workflow: PCR and sequencing errors were corrected by UMI-based consensus assembly using MiGEC version 1.2.6. V(D)J alignment, clonotype assembly and CDR3 extraction were performed with MiXCR version 2.1.1. To normalise gene usage, clonotype sharing and MAIT/NKT TCR abundance, the top 1000, 10 000 and 20 000 clonotypes in each sample were analysed. After downsampling to 27 000 UMIs, diversity was calculated as the inverse Simpson index using the vegan R package. Statistical testing used paired Mann-Whitney U tests on the discordant twin pairs and applied Benjamini-Hochberg correction for multiple testing. After the reads were reprocessed by TCRdb, one entry was made per CDR3 protein sequence, with no DNA. The V and J calls were determined by TCRdb, not by the authors. The record for this sample contains 88,000 or so distinct CDR3 sequences. The ten largest clones add up to roughly 7.4% of the sample.

The CDR3 has 15 amino acids, counting the end cysteine and phenylalanine. No DNA appears here. From each donor, an approximately 2.3 ml peripheral blood sample was drawn into PAXgene tubes and stored at -80 degrees C. Without T cell sorting, total RNA was isolated from whole blood using the PAXgene blood miRNA kit on an automated QIAcube. Peripheral blood from monozygotic twin pairs, either concordant or discordant for inflammatory bowel disease, underwent deep TCRalpha and TCRbeta repertoire profiling that used unique molecular barcoding. For every twin pair, smoking habits were documented, and each individual was categorised as a current, former or never smoker. Concerning this clonotype itself: Its antigen has not been determined.

The specimen was blood. The source is a human donor with ulcerative colitis or Crohn's disease, or a healthy co-twin of an affected twin (not recorded which). The chain is assembled from TRBV12-3 or TRBV12-4 and TRBJ2-2; TCRdb names TRBD2, which stays unverified in the absence of DNA. The CDR3 here reads CATRRGGGIAGELFF.